This TCR beta chain was sequenced in a study of shared clonotypes between healthy human individuals (dated by TCRdb to about 2020). The study in broad terms: A few men and two women, aged 18 to 49 years, made up the cohort. For each donor, CD4 naive and CD4 memory were each given three plates, CD8 naive was given two plates, and CD8 memory was given one plate. To estimate repertoire size and how much clonotypes are shared between individuals, the study performed deep sequencing of blood TCR repertoires from about five healthy adults. To increase sequencing depth and limit assay-specific biases, different laboratories used diverse techniques to prepare libraries and sequence TCR repertoires. Each donor's leukapheresis produced roughly between roughly 0.94 and 9.5 billion PBMCs.

Healthy HIV-negative adults with no recently reported acute infections or vaccinations were included as donors. Every donor was a Caucasian adult residing in Nashville, Tennessee, USA. CD4+ T cells were enriched by magnetic negative selection, after which naive cells were positively selected on CD45RA and the negative fraction was taken as the memory subset. Blood was obtained by leukapheresis, after which PBMCs were separated by Ficoll-Histopaque density gradient centrifugation and cryopreserved in liquid nitrogen vapor phase. Analytical flow cytometry was used to check the purity and quantity of each magnetically sorted T cell population. From each sorted fraction, genomic DNA was isolated and quantified by UV absorbance on a Nanodrop 2000c. Counted from cysteine to phenylalanine, this CDR3 has 19 amino acids. Kept here is only the CDR3 DNA, which spans 57 bases and is read in frame from base 1.

Overall results and qualifications from the work: Pairwise subsampling indicated that sequencing depth was expected to affect the degree of clonotype sharing among donors. Because the study included a small number of donors, the genetic and exposure-history diversity represented was limited. Clonotypes shared by all four sorted-subset donors showed higher generation probabilities than non-shared clonotypes. Sampling was restricted to blood, and TCR repertoires in tissue are likely to differ from TCR repertoires in blood. Incomplete sequencing was indicated by rarefaction of sorted-subset datasets, despite the large sequencing depth. When several donors were compared, the shared fraction of clonotypes was around 5.1% for naive CD4, roughly 3.4% for naive CD8, more than 2% for memory CD4, and approximately 0.4% for memory CD8. Estimated clonotype richness was generally larger for naive than for memory subsets.

TCR CDR3 regions were amplified from genomic DNA by multiplex PCR using the deep immunoSEQ assay. Genomic DNA extracted from each cell subset was distributed evenly over all wells of several immunoSEQ 96-well plates, and each plate served as one replicate. For sorted subsets, around 200 ng genomic DNA, equal to about 30,000 T cell genomes, was loaded into each replicate PCR. Purified libraries were quantified with a Qubit 3.0 fluorometer, sized on a Bioanalyzer 2100, and re-quantified with the KAPA Library Quantification kit. Every immunoSEQ 96-well plate was sequenced on a dedicated single-read 150-cycle Illumina NextSeq 550 flow cell. The paper's processing steps were these. The immunoSEQ output contained only junctional sequences without quality scores, so filtering could not match that applied to full-length reads. Sequences were annotated with PyIR, a Python wrapper for IgBLAST v1.9, and V/J genes and CDR3 were assigned using IMGT germline references. Reads were filtered out if the reads had weak V/J assignments (E-value above 1e-6), no CDR3, stop codons, out-of-frame junctions, or ambiguous translated residues. V3J clonotypes were defined by identical inferred V gene, J gene, and CDR3 amino acid sequence. Percentage overlap between repertoires was computed as shared unique clonotypes divided by the size of the smaller repertoire. Three approaches were used to assess repertoire richness: RTK rarefaction, the Chao1 estimator, and Recon v2.1 estimates of unobserved clonotypes. For all TCRbeta clonotypes obtained by the gDNA method from a few donors, generation probabilities were computed with OLGA. Sourced from immuneACCESS, this table was stored by TCRdb with only in-frame sequences that have V and J called. A share of the clones is absent; for the studies checked, an unresolved V gene accounts for under half, and the remainder has no known explanation. V, J and clone size reflect that table, while D and trimming were determined from the DNA. Present in this sample are approximately 2.3 million clones, approximately 93% of which were seen just once. Together, the top ten hold 0.39% of the sample.

As to this clone: There is no known antigen for this receptor. The record has no base qualities; no much larger clone is one base away.

The sequenced sample was naive CD4+ T cells from PBMCs. Read against the paper, the sample's cell subset or site label means: CD45RA+ positively selected. The receptor chain draws on TRBV21-1 and TRBJ2-1; the table calls TRBD2, which could not be checked here. TRBV21-1 is recorded as a pseudogene. The sequence was obtained from a man between 18 and 29 years old in good health. Some clones in this sample may be carry-over from other donors' samples. The CDR3 protein is CASSKPKEGTDSSYNEQFF. The nucleotides read TGTGCCAGCAGCAAACCCAAGGAGGGAACCGATAGCTCCTACAATGAGCAGTTCTTC.